This TCR beta chain was found in a study of blood T cell repertoires in COVID-19. Study-wide background: Some COVID-19 samples were acute and others convalescent; all came from the United States, Italy and Spain. T cells, B-cell-depleted T cells, or PBMCs provided the cDNA or gDNA that served as material.

Original processing notes: Nucleated cell counts were estimated from reference gene primer amplification. Sequencing was performed with immunoSEQ multiplex PCR; in TCRdb, only in-frame clones are kept and a portion is missing. V and J calls and clone size are copied from that table; D and trimming were computed from the DNA. The data contain 330,000 or so clones, less than 90% of them singletons. Cohort assignment relied on participant-reported clinical history. Source material: PBMCs or T cells enriched from blood (not recorded which). The TCR was taken from a woman younger than 45 who had recovered from COVID-19.

The CDR3 DNA is TGTGCCAGCAGCAGCACGGGCAGGGAAGACGAGCAGTACTTC. It translates to CASSSTGREDEQYF. The chain joins TRBV21-1 to TRBJ2-7; TRBD1 is the table's D call, not checked against the DNA. TRBV21-1 counts as a pseudogene. This CDR3 spans 14 amino acids.